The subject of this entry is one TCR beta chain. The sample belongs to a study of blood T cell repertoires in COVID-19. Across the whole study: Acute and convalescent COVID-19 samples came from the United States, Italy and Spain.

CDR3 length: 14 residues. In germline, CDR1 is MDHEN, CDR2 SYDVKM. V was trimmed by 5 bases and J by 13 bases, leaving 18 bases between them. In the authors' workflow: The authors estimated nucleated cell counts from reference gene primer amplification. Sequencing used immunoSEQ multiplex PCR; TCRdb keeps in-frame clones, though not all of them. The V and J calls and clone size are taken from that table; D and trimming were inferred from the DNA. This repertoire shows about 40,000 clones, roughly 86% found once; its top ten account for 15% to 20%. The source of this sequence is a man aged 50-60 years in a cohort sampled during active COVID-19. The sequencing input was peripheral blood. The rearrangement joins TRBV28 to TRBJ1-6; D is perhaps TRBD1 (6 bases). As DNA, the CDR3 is TGTGCCAGCAGTCGTTTAAACAGGGAACAGCCCCTCCACTTT. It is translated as CASSRLNREQPLHF.